This entry concerns a single T cell receptor beta chain. It lacks a known antigen. TCRdb records Illumina HiSeq 2000 as the sequencer. TCR beta cDNA libraries were prepared using 5'RACE template switching, which introduced a universal primer site and unique molecular identifiers. cDNA synthesis was primed from the TCR beta constant segment and was followed by two successive PCR amplification steps. From the authors' description of their analysis: MIGEC handled demultiplexing of the reads and grouping by UMI, while MiTCR was used to assemble and quantify clonotypes. Only TCR cDNA sequences supported by at least two reads were kept to exclude erroneous sequences. The tcR package was used for downstream repertoire analysis, and clonotypes were matched across fractions by CDR3 nucleotide sequence plus V segment. VDJmatch was used to annotate antigen specificity against VDJdb, with one amino acid substitution in CDR3 allowed. TCRdb reprocessed the reads; each CDR3 protein sequence makes one entry, and DNA is unavailable. The V and J calls shown here were made by TCRdb, not taken from the authors' results. The table kept for this sample lists 350,000 to 400,000 distinct CDR3 sequences. Together, the top ten hold about 10% of the sample.

The CDR3 runs 14 amino acids, cysteine and phenylalanine included. The entry carries no DNA sequence. The sample is drawn from a study of T cells expressing NK-cell markers (dated by TCRdb to 2020 to 2021). For the study in its entirety: Eight donors provided sorted CD3+CD56+NKG2C+, CD3+CD56+NKG2C- and CD3+CD56-NKG2C+ T-cell subsets, whose TCR beta-chain repertoires were profiled. Among the eight sequenced donors, only one was HCMV-seronegative, while the other seven were HCMV-seropositive. The study sequenced eight donors, all healthy volunteers chosen at random: three men and five women. The libraries were sequenced on Illumina HiSeq 2000/2500, MiSeq or NextSeq, producing 2 x 150 bp reads.

HCMV-specific IgG was detected in serum with a commercial ELISA kit to determine HCMV serostatus. Peripheral blood mononuclear cells were isolated from blood by Ficoll density gradient centrifugation. Summary of the overall study and its limitations: Those dominant clonotypes were again the most abundant among CD3+CD56-NKG2C+ cells in a handful of donors, at 28.3-60.1%. In over five donors, the dominant CD3+CD56+NKG2C+ clonotypes were among the top 10 CD8+ clonotypes and accounted for 1.0-7.0% of CD8+ T cells. Whether the expanded NKG2C-expressing T cell clones were specific for HCMV antigens was left unclear.

This receptor chain uses TRBV12-3 or TRBV12-4 and TRBJ2-4; lacking DNA, the TRBD1 call made by TCRdb goes unchecked. Sequenced: blood T cells: a sorted CD56 or NKG2C T cell subset, CD4+ or CD8+ T cells, or bulk PBMC T cells (not recorded which). The receptor was isolated from a woman in her forties or fifties in good health. Donor details come from another sample of the same person, matched by shared clones. The CDR3 has the sequence CASSGLGRGNIQYF.